This T cell receptor beta chain came from a study of identifying expanded T cells in peripheral blood. Regarding the study as a whole: Clone count variance between roughly 2-week samples rose with total template count.

As to this clone: The antigen is undetermined.

There are 13 residues in the CDR3. The germline V and J ends were trimmed by 5 bases and 7 bases, with 15 bases remaining between them. Per the germline V gene, CDR1 is MNHEY and CDR2 is SVGAGI. Sequencing was performed with immunoSEQ multiplex PCR; in TCRdb, only in-frame clones are kept and a portion is missing. Seen here are around 130,000 clones, less than 90% observed once, and the top ten hold around 8.2%. V gene TRBV6-5 combines with J gene TRBJ2-7; possibly TRBD2 for D (5 bases). The sequence derives from a person aged 18-70 years in good health. Specimen: blood. CDR3: CASSTPEGREQYF. The CDR3 nucleotides read TGTGCCAGCAGTACCCCCGAGGGTCGGGAGCAGTACTTC.